This TCR beta chain was identified during a study of cytomegalovirus exposure and HLA in healthy donors (TCRdb year 2017). Study-level background: An earlier analysis of several hundred of the donors reported roughly 270 Gb of sequence data and roughly 110 million unique TCR beta sequences from some 180 million T cells. An early release that covered more than 550 HLA-typed donors contained around 300 gigabases of sequencing data and 80 million or so unique TCR sequences. The genetic ancestry cluster associated with self-reported Caucasian donors included 81% of the roughly 360 genotyped donors. The aim of the study was to test whether cataloging public T cell receptors could identify signatures of past pathogen exposure. The T cell repertoires of some 670 subjects were profiled by immunosequencing and related to cytomegalovirus serostatus. Along with the 666-subject first cohort, a separate validation cohort of some 130 different subjects was used. To predict cytomegalovirus infection status, the study combined high-throughput TCR immunosequencing, statistical association of individual TCRs with disease status, and machine learning. To study patterns of TCR occurrence, a later analysis re-analyzed previously published TCR beta repertoires from around 700 donors and added high-resolution HLA genotyping. The later analysis used no new phenotypic data to find candidate immune exposures, relying instead on TCR beta sequences and their occurrence across donors. To decide whether each TCR beta V gene segment behaved as functional or pseudogenic, an earlier analysis of some 570 of the donors relied on high-throughput TCR beta sequencing. Alongside the repertoire data, information on donor age, sex, ethnicity and CMV serostatus was compiled. A later genetic analysis took genome-wide SNP genotypes for about three fifths of the roughly 670 donors and used that subset as a discovery cohort. Every discovery cohort repertoire had been produced on one sequencing platform. HLA typing covered class I and class II loci at four-digit resolution. Typing coverage differed by locus: A, B, C, DRB1 and DQB1 were typed in roughly 620-640 donors, DQA1 in 522, DPA1 in some 570, and DPB1 in 450 to 480. Roughly 5 DR-DQ haplotypes were handled as single units for association and clustering, since linkage in the cohort was strong. Across around 400 genotyped donors of the cohort, an average of approximately 200,000 unique TCR beta nucleotide sequences per donor were sequenced, and roughly 20% of those sequences were non-productive.

The cohort was made up of 500 to 850 healthy bone marrow donors. All cohort members were sampled while nominally healthy, although unrecorded immune exposures were likely present. The donor was CMV seronegative and belonged to the group of around 350 seronegative cohort members. A peripheral blood sample was collected from each donor, and TCR beta sequencing was performed on peripheral blood mononuclear cells. Genomic DNA was extracted from the blood cell samples with the Qiagen DNeasy Blood Extraction Kit. Here is what the overall study found, with its caveats: HLA typing was unavailable for some donors at each locus, so association tests used only the typed subset. In a later analysis, most CMV-associated TCR beta chains were found to appear HLA-restricted, with HLA associations seemingly driven largely by CMV exposure. While some public TCRs were present in many individuals, most TCR sequences turned up only very rarely across donors. It was suggested by the authors that the approach could potentially be generalized to other disease states and immunological phenotypes. A further reported finding was that TCR beta sequences accurately predicted the HLA-A and HLA-B alleles for most subjects in the first cohort. The study listed 150 to 200 TCR beta chains as associated with cytomegalovirus. Cytomegalovirus status was reported to be diagnosed by the classifier with high specificity and sensitivity in both the original and validation cohorts. Linkage disequilibrium might explain the correlated functional status among segregating V segments, but an unknown experimental factor could not be ruled out. An earlier analysis of approximately 530 of the donors showed that most TCR beta V segments appeared in productive rearrangements either about 87% or about 30% of the time, which broadly matched IMGT annotations. In a later analysis, HLA-associated TCR beta chains were found to be more clonally expanded and to have lower generation probabilities than equally common non-associated chains. A cluster of highly shared sequence variants was judged likely to represent a technical artifact of the sequencing pipeline. A few of the identified cytomegalovirus-associated TCR beta chains were confirmed in vitro to be specific for cytomegalovirus antigens. The presence/absence analyses assumed that sequencing depth was roughly uniform across donors, and that assumption may not be true. In a later genetic analysis, a missense DCLRE1C variant was associated with V-gene and J-gene trimming of TCR beta chains, and the association was replicated in an independent cohort. Because counts were too low, more than 15 rarely observed V segments, including chromosome 9 orphons, were left out of the earlier analysis of 500 to 750 of the donors. The only immune exposure information available for the cohort was CMV serostatus. Strong co-occurrence of HLA alleles, especially DR and DQ, made assigning TCR associations to individual alleles difficult. In a later analysis, the rate of TCR association differed among HLA loci, with DRB1 alleles having the most associated TCRs and HLA-C alleles having the fewest. In a later analysis, more than 15,000 TCR beta sequences were associated with specific HLA alleles at a false discovery rate of 0.05. In a later analysis, several top co-occurrence clusters were reported to appear linked to parvovirus B19, influenza, CMV and Epstein-Barr virus. This cohort had only TCR beta chains sequenced, and the lack of alpha or paired-chain data limited which features could be detected. A later genetic analysis reported fewer N-insertions in productive TCRs among donors in an Asian-associated ancestry cluster than the approximately 700-donor mean.

Comments on this clone: The antigen it recognizes is unknown.

Library prep was done by the immunoSEQ multiplex PCR assay. A mixture of 60 forward primers for TCR Vbeta segments and 13 reverse primers for TCR Jbeta segments was used in the multiplex PCR. The CDR3 region of rearranged TCR beta genes was amplified from genomic DNA with a multiplex PCR assay. On the Illumina HiSeq System, the amplified TCR beta libraries were sequenced as 87-base-pair reads. The study's processing was this. Across the 600 to 700 repertoires, a later analysis counted roughly 77 million unique TCR beta chains, roughly 11 million of which were shared by at least two donors. To remove PCR and sequencing errors, raw reads were error-corrected and collapsed into unique sequences using a nearest-neighbor algorithm that merged closely related sequences. CDR3 sequences were aligned to IMGT reference sequences to assign V, D and J gene segments. For a sequence to be retained, a match of at least six nucleotides was required to both a V gene segment and a J gene segment. Rearrangements were classified as productive when the CDR3 lacked stop codons and remained in frame with V and J, and all other rearrangements were classified as non-productive. CDR3 was defined by IMGT convention, running from the second conserved V-encoded cysteine to the conserved J-encoded phenylalanine. In an earlier analysis of more than 550 of the donors, sequences lacking an unambiguous match to a single V gene segment were excluded. In an earlier analysis of around 600 of the donors, V segments were called functional above 56.7% productive rearrangements and were called segregating when the between-donor standard deviation exceeded 5%. To diagnose cytomegalovirus status from the catalog of TCR beta chain sequences, a statistical classification framework was built. V and J gene assignment, in a later analysis, came from comparing TCR nucleotide sequences with IMGT/GENE-DB human TR gene sequences. A later analysis assigned CDR3 sequences and most-parsimonious VDJ recombination scenarios with the TCRdist pipeline. In a later analysis, each TCR beta chain was defined by its CDR3 amino acid sequence together with its V-gene family, and reads lacking a unique V-gene family were excluded. As a way to deal with suspected cross-contamination and a sequencing artifact, a later analysis dropped 450 to 700 nucleotide sequences that were highly shared and had low generation probability. In a later analysis, a clonal expansion index was calculated for each public chain from normalized within-repertoire ranks of inferred template counts. In a later analysis, generation probabilities were computed with a VDJ recombination model fitted to out-of-frame rearrangements, and the resulting probabilities were checked against IGoR. Hypergeometric tests were used in a later analysis to score TCR-TCR, TCR-HLA and TCR-CMV co-occurrence, with a repertoire-size bias correction applied to the TCR pairs. To estimate false discovery rates, a later analysis permuted the HLA or CMV assignments 20 times. In a later analysis, co-occurring TCRs were grouped using DBSCAN, and TCRdist sequence similarity was added for clustering within HLA-allele-positive subsets. Co-occurrence clustering excluded repertoires with fewer than 30,000 or more than 120,000 public chains, plus five with anomalous nucleotide sharing. Not all clones reach the TCRdb copy of this immuneACCESS table, which keeps in-frame sequences only. Checked studies attribute under half of the gap to unresolved V genes and leave the rest unexplained. V and J calls and clone size follow that table, whereas D and trimming were derived from the DNA. The sample's clone listing holds tens of thousands of clones. The leading ten clones occupy about 2.9% of the sample.

The TCR sequence derives from a man aged 40-49 years in good health and CMV-seronegative. Sequencing was done on a sample of PBMCs.

DNA sequence: TGTGCCAGCGGACTGACACGACCCTACGAGCAGTACTTC. Translated, it reads CASGLTRPYEQYF. The rearranged segments are TRBV28 and TRBJ2-7; tentative D gene TRBD2, with 5 bases matching. The CDR3 has 13 amino acids, counting the end cysteine and phenylalanine. The read is trimmed to its CDR3 DNA, 39 bases read in frame from base 1. V is cut by 8 bases and J by 2 bases, and the space between the germline ends is 13 bases. The germline V gene encodes CDR1 MDHEN and CDR2 SYDVKM.